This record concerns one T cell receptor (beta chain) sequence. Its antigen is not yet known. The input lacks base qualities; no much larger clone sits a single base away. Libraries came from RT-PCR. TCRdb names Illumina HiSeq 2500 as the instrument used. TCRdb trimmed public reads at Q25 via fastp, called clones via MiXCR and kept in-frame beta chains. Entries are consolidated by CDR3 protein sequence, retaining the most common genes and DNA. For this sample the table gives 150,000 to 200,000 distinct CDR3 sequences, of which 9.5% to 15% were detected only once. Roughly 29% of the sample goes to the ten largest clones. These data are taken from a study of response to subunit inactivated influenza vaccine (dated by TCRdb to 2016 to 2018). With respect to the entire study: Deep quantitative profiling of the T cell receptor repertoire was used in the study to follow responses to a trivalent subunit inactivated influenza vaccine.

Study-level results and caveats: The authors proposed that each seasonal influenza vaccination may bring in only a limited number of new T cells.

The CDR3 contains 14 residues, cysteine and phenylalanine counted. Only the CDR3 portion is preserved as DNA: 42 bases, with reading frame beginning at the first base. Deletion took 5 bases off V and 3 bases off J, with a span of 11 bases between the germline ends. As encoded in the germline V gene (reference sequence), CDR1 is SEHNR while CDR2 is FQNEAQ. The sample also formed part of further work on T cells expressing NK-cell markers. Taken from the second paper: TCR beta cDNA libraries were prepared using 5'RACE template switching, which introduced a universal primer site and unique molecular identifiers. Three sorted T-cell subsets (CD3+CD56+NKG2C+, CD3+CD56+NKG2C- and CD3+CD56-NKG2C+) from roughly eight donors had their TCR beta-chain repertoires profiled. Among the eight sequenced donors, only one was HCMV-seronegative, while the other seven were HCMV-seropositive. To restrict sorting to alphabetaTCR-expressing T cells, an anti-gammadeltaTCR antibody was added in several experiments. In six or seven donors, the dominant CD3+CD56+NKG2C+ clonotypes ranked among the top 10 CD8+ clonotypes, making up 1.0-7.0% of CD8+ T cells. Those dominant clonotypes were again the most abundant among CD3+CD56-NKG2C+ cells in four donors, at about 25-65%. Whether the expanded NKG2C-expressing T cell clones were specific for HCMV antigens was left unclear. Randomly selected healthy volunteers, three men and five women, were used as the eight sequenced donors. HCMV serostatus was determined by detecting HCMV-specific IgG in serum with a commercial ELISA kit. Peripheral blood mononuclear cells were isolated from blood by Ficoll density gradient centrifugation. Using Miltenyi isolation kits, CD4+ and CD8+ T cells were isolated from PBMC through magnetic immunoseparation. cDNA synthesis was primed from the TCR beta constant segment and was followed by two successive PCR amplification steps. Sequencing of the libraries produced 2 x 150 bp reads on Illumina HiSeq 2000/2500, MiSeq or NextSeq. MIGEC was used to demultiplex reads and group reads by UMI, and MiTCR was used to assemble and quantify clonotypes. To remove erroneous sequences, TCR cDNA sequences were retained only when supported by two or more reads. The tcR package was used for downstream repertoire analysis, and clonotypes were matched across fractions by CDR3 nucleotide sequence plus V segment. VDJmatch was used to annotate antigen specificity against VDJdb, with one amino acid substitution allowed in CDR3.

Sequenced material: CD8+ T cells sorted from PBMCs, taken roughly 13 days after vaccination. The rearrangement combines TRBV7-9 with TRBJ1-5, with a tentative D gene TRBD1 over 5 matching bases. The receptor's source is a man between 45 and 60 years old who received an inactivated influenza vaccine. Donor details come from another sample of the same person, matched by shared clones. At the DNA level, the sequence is TGTGCCAGCAGCCCTCAGGGTTACAATCAGCCCCAGCATTTT. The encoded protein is CASSPQGYNQPQHF.